This entry is about one TCR beta chain. Since all of the isolated RNA was reverse transcribed, expressed TCRB transcripts were what got sequenced. Sequenced by immunoSEQ multiplex PCR; TCRdb stores in-frame clones only, minus some. The sample consists of some 200,000 clones, about a tenth of them appearing once. CDR1 is MNHEY and CDR2 is SMNVEV in the germline V gene (reference sequence). Trimming removed 6 bases at V and 0 bases at J, with 11 bases between. There are 15 residues in the CDR3. This sample is drawn from a study of beta chain features in type 1 diabetes. The chain uses TRBV27 and TRBJ2-2, with D unclear. The receptor was derived from a man younger than 35 in good health. The specimen was central memory CD4+ T cells from blood. This CDR3 is CASSYLAANTGELFF. DNA of the CDR3: TGTGCCAGCAGCTACCTGGCAGCGAACACCGGGGAGCTGTTTTTT.